This T cell receptor beta chain was identified during a study of blood T cell repertoires in COVID-19. As for the study in general: Whether acute or convalescent, the COVID-19 samples came from the United States, Italy and Spain. T cells, B-cell-depleted T cells, or PBMCs supplied cDNA or gDNA.

Original processing notes: From reference gene primer amplification, estimates of nucleated cell counts were derived. This table comes from immunoSEQ multiplex PCR, and its TCRdb copy is limited to in-frame clones, with some not included. V and J calls and clone size are those listed in that table; D and trimming were worked out from the DNA. The repertoire includes approximately 54,000 clones, roughly 89% of them detected once, and approximately 4% sits in the top ten. Sequencing was performed on peripheral blood. The TCR was taken from a middle-aged man with acute or convalescent COVID-19.

The CDR3 nucleotides are TGCGCCAGCAGCTCGACTGACAGATCCTATGGCTACACCTTC. Translation gives CASSSTDRSYGYTF. The rearrangement links TRBV5-1 to TRBJ1-2; D may be TRBD1 (5 bases). Trimming shortened V by 3 bases and J by 4 bases, and 13 bases separated the two germline ends. CDR1 SGHRS and CDR2 YFSETQ come from the germline V gene. This CDR3 region has 14 residues.